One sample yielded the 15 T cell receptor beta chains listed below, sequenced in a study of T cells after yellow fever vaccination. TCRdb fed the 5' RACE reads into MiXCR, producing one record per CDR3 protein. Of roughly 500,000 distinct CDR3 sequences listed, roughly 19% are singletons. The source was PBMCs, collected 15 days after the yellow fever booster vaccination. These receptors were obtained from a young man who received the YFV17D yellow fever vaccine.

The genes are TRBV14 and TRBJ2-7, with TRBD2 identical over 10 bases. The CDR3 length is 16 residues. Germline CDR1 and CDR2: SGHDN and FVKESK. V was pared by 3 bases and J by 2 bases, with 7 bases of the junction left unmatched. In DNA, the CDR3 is TGTGCCAGCAGCCACCCCTCTAGCGGGAGCCCCTACGAGCAGTACTTC. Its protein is CASSHPSSGSPYEQYF.

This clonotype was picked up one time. In DNA, the CDR3 is TGTGCCAGCAACTTAACCCCTCTCTACAATGAGCAGTTCTTC. Translating it yields CASNLTPLYNEQFF. The chain carries TRBV12-3 or TRBV12-4 and TRBJ2-1; D uncertain. This CDR3 comprises 14 residues. Trimming pared 7 bases from V and 3 bases from J, leaving 13 bases between.

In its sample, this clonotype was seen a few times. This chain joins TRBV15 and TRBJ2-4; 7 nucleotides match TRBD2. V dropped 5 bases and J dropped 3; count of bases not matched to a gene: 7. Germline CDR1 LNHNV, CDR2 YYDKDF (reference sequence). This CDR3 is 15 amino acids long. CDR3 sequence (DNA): TGTGCCACCAGCGCGGGGGTGGGCATCAAAAACATTCAGTACTTC. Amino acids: CATSAGVGIKNIQYF.

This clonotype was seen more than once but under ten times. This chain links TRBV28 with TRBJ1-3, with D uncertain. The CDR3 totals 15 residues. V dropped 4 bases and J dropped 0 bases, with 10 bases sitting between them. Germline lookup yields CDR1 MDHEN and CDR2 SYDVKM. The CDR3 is CASSSSLLSGNTIYF. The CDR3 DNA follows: TGTGCCAGCAGTTCCTCTCTCCTCTCTGGAAACACCATATATTTT.

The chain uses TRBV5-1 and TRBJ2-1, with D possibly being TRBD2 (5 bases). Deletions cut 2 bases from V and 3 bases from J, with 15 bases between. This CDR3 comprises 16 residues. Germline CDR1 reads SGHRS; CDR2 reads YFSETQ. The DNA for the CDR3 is TGCGCCAGCAGCTTTGAGGGCGGATCAGACTACAATGAGCAGTTCTTC. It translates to CASSFEGGSDYNEQFF. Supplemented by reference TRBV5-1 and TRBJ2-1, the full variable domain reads KAGVTQTPRYLIKTRGQQVTLSCSPISGHRSVSWYQQTPGQGLQFLFEYFSETQRNKGNFPGRFSGRQFSNSRSEMNVSTLELGDSALYLCASSFEGGSDYNEQFFGPGTRLTVL.

CDR3 in amino acids: CASSLGATTSGRYNEQFF. CDR3 DNA: TGCGCCAGCAGCTTGGGCGCCACGACTAGCGGGAGATACAATGAGCAGTTCTTC. The genes are TRBV5-1 and TRBJ2-1; 12 nucleotides line up with TRBD2. J gave up 4 bases and V 0 bases, and 8 bases lay outside the gene matches. CDR1 and CDR2 from the germline V gene are SGHRS and YFSETQ. The CDR3 is 18 residues long. Using reference TRBV5-1 and TRBJ2-1 for the parts outside the CDR3, the full variable domain is KAGVTQTPRYLIKTRGQQVTLSCSPISGHRSVSWYQQTPGQGLQFLFEYFSETQRNKGNFPGRFSGRQFSNSRSEMNVSTLELGDSALYLCASSLGATTSGRYNEQFFGPGTRLTVL.

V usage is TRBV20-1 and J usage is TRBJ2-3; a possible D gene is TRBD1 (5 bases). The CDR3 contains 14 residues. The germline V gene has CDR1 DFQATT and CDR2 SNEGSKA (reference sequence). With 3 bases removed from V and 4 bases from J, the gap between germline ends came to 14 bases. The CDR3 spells CSASRVGLADTQYF. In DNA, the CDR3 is TGCAGTGCTAGTCGGGTGGGGCTGGCAGATACGCAGTATTTT.

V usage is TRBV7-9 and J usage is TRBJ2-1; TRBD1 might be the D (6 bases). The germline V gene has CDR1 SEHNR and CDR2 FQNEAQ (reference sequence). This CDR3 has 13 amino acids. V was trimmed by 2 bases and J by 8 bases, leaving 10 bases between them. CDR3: CASSLYTGYEQFF. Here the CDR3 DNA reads TGTGCCAGCAGCTTATACACAGGGTATGAGCAGTTCTTC.

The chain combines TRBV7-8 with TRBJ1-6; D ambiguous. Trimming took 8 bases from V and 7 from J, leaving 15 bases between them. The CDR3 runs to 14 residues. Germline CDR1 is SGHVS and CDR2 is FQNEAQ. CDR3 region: CASRLGGGNSPLHF. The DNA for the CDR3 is TGTGCCAGCCGCCTGGGTGGAGGAAATTCACCCCTCCACTTT.

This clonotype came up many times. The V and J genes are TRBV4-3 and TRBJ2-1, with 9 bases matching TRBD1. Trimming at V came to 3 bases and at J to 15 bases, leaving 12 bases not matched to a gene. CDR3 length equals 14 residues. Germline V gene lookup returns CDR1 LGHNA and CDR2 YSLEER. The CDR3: CASSQDPGQGIAFF. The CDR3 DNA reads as TGCGCCAGCAGCCAGGATCCGGGACAGGGTATTGCGTTCTTC.

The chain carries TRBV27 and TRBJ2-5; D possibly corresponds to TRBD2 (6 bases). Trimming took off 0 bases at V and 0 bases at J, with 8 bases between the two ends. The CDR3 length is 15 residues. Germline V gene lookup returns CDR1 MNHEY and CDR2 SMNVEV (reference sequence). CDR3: CASSLSGGYQETQYF. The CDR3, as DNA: TGTGCCAGCAGTTTATCAGGAGGGTACCAAGAGACCCAGTACTTC.

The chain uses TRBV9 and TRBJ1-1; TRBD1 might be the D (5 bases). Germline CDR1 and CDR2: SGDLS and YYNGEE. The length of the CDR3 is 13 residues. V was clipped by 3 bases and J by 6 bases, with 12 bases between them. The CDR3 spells CASSAGTGSEAFF. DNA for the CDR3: TGTGCCAGCAGCGCCGGGACTGGGTCTGAAGCTTTCTTT.

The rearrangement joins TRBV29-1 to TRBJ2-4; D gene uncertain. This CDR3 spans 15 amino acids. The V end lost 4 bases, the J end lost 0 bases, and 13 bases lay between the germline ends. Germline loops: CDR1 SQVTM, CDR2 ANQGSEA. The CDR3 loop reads CSVVVGTQAKNIQYF. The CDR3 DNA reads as TGCAGCGTTGTGGTCGGCACTCAAGCCAAAAACATTCAGTACTTC.

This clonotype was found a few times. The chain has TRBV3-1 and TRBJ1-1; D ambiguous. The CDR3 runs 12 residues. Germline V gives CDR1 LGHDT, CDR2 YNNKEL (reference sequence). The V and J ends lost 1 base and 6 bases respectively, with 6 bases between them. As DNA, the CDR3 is TGTGCCAGCAGCCAAGTGTTGGCTGAAGCTTTCTTT. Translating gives CASSQVLAEAFF.

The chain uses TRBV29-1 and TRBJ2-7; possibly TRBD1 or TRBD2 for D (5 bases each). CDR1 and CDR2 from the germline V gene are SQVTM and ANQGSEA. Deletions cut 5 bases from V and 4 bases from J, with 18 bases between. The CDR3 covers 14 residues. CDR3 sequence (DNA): TGCAGCGTTTCGGGTGGTACCGGGGCATACGAGCAGTACTTC. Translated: CSVSGGTGAYEQYF.